This is a list of T cell receptor beta chains from one sample in a study of CD8 T cells in Susac syndrome. Each CDR3 protein gets one entry after TCRdb re-called the immunoSEQ multiplex PCR reads with MiXCR. Of some 300,000 distinct CDR3 sequences in the sample, 89% were seen once. Material: CD8+ T cells from PBMCs. Receptors originate from a human donor with multiple sclerosis. The CDR3 runs from the conserved cysteine through the conserved F or W. The D gene is left open where the match is weak. Clone size is stated in some rows and not others, as once, few, many or a class when expanded.

J gene: TRBJ1-5
V gene: TRBV7-9
D gene: -
clone size: -
CDR3 DNA: TGTGCCAGCAGCTTAGCAGGGGAGCGGCCCCAGCATTTT
CDR3 protein: CASSLAGERPQHF

J gene: TRBJ2-1
V gene: TRBV3-1
D gene: TRBD2
clone size: -
CDR3 DNA: TGTGCCAGCAGCCAAACATTAGCGGGAGACAGCAATGAGCAGTTCTTC
CDR3 protein: CASSQTLAGDSNEQFF

J gene: TRBJ2-1
V gene: TRBV3-1
D gene: -
clone size: -
CDR3 DNA: TGTGCCAGCAGCCAAGGGGTTCTTCACAATGAGCAGTTCTTC
CDR3 protein: CASSQGVLHNEQFF

J gene: TRBJ1-4
V gene: TRBV5-4
D gene: -
clone size: -
CDR3 DNA: TGTGCCAGCAGCACCAGGGAGAGGAATGAAAAACTGTTTTTT
CDR3 protein: CASSTRERNEKLFF

J gene: TRBJ2-7
V gene: TRBV24-1
D gene: -
clone size: -
CDR3 DNA: TGTGCCACCAGTGATTTGCGGGAAGCCATCGACGAGCAGTACTTC
CDR3 protein: CATSDLREAIDEQYF

J gene: TRBJ2-7
V gene: TRBV28
D gene: TRBD1
clone size: -
CDR3 DNA: TGTGCCAGAATACGGACAGGGGGCCTTTCCTACGAGCAGTACTTC
CDR3 protein: CARIRTGGLSYEQYF

J gene: TRBJ1-4
V gene: TRBV18
D gene: -
clone size: -
CDR3 DNA: TGTGCCAGCTCCATTCACCGATTTGAAAAACTGTTTTTT
CDR3 protein: CASSIHRFEKLFF

J gene: TRBJ2-2
V gene: TRBV28
D gene: TRBD2
clone size: once
CDR3 DNA: TGTGCCAGCAGACCCAGCGGGAGGGCCCCCGGGGAGCTGTTTTTT
CDR3 protein: CASRPSGRAPGELFF

J gene: TRBJ2-1
V gene: TRBV6-6
D gene: -
clone size: -
CDR3 DNA: TGTGCCAGCAGCCCTTACAGGGTCAATGAGCAGTTCTTC
CDR3 protein: CASSPYRVNEQFF

J gene: TRBJ2-5
V gene: TRBV2
D gene: TRBD1
clone size: -
CDR3 DNA: TGTGCCAGCAGTTCCCCGGGACAGGGGTTGGAGACCCAGTACTTC
CDR3 protein: CASSSPGQGLETQYF